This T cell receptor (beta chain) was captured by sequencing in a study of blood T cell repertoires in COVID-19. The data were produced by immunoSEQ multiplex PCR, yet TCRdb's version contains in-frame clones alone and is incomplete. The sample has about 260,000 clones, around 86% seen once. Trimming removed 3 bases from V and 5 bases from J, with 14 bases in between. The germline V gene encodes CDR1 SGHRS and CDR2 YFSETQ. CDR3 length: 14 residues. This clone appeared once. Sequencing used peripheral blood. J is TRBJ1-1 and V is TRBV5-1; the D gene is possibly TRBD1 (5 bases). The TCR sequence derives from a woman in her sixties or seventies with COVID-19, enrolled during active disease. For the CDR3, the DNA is TGCGCCAGCAGCTGGGGGGAGGGGCGGACTGAAGCTTTCTTT. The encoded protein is CASSWGEGRTEAFF.